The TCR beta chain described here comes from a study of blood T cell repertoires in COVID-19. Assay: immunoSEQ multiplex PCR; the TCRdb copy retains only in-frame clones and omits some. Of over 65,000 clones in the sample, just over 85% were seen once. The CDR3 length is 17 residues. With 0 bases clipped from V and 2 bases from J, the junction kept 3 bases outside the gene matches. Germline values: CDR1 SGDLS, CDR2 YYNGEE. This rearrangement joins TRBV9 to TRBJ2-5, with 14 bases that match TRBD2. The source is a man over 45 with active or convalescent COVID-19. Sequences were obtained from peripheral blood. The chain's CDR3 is CASSVGLAGGQQETQYF. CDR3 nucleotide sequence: TGTGCCAGCAGCGTAGGACTAGCGGGGGGGCAGCAAGAGACCCAGTACTTC.